Described below is a single T cell receptor beta chain sequence and its context. The sample holds one count of this clone. No antigen is known for it. No much larger clone is present one base from it, and per-base qualities are unavailable. The Quick-DNA Microprep Kit was used to extract genomic DNA from the sorted cells. Amplification of TCRbeta DNA was done with the immunoSEQ hsTCRbeta kit, following the protocol from the manufacturer. An Illumina MiSeq instrument was used to sequence the TCRbeta libraries. The authors' analysis ran thus. Once out-of-frame sequences had been removed, 2,204,828 distinct TCRbeta sequences were left, which works out to an average of roughly 72,000 per individual. Each individual was scored according to the count of 150 or so previously reported CMV-associated TCRbeta sequences and the total productive distinct TCRbeta count. A beta-binomial model was reimplemented in Python, and scikit-learn random forests with default parameters were trained on data from the US cohort. Classifier performance on the Belgian cohort was reported as the median AUC with percentile confidence intervals calculated over 10,000 bootstrap iterations. TCRdb carries this immuneACCESS record with in-frame sequences only. Its versions omit some clonotypes, under half of them owing to an unresolved V gene in the studies checked, with the rest unexplained. The DNA was the basis for D and trimming; V, J and clone size are from that table. In all, the sample holds about 100,000 clones, and 75% to 85% of those were seen once. The ten biggest clones cover 3.6% of the sample.

The data stem from a study of memory CD4+ T cells and cytomegalovirus serostatus (dated by TCRdb to between 2018 and 2021). For the study in its entirety: A total of some 33 healthy Belgian adults, of whom 9 were CMV seropositive and 24 were CMV seronegative, were included in the cohort. CD4+ memory TCRbeta repertoires of a Belgian cohort with known cytomegalovirus serostatus were sequenced in order to replicate a published TCR-based CMV serostatus classifier. Study-level results and caveats: Only CD4+CD45RO+ memory cells were sequenced, unlike the original study, which covered naive and memory CD4+ and CD8+ populations. For CMV serostatus prediction, a median bootstrapped AUC of approximately 0.95 was reached with the original framework, and a median bootstrapped AUC of roughly 0.92 was reached with a US-trained random forest. On the Belgian cohort, the classifier based on the original framework reached a median bootstrapped AUC of 0.95, with a 95% CI of 0.76-1.00. Of fewer than 200 previously reported CMV-associated TCRbeta sequences, approximately 70 appeared in the CD4+ memory repertoires, each in one to five individuals. The results were interpreted as suggesting that the CMV-associated TCR signature is largely present in the CD4+ memory repertoire.

Single viable CD3+CD4+CD8-CD45RO+ cells were sorted as memory CD4+ T cells on a FACSAria II. CMV serostatus was determined with a Roche Elecsys assay detecting serum IgG against CMV pp150, pp28, p38 and p52. After the samples were thawed, total CD4+ T cells were enriched through positive selection using CD4 magnetic microbeads. The samples came from a separate study whose specific focus was interrogating the CD4+ T cell memory repertoire. Peripheral blood mononuclear cells were isolated and cryopreserved according to standard operating procedures, and serum was kept at -80 degrees C. The staining relied on CD3-PerCP (BW264/56), CD4-APC (RPA-T4), CD45RO-PE (UCHT1) and CD8-Pacific Orange (3B5) antibodies, and Sytox blue was used to exclude non-viable cells. This clonotype was obtained from an adult in good health and CMV-seropositive. The sample was memory CD4+ T cells from blood.

The CDR3 sequence is CASSSGTVQETQYF. The sequenced DNA: TGTGCCAGCAGCTCTGGGACGGTGCAAGAGACCCAGTACTTC. The rearrangement joined TRBV5-5 to TRBJ2-5; the D gene assignment is perhaps TRBD1 or TRBD2, with each matching 5 bases. CDR1 and CDR2 were assigned from the germline V gene (reference sequence) as SGHKS and YYEKEE. The CDR3 spans 14 residues, from the cysteine through the phenylalanine. Only the CDR3 portion is preserved as DNA: 42 bases, with reading frame beginning at the first base. Between the V and J ends, shortened by 3 bases and 2 bases respectively, the junction contains 11 bases.